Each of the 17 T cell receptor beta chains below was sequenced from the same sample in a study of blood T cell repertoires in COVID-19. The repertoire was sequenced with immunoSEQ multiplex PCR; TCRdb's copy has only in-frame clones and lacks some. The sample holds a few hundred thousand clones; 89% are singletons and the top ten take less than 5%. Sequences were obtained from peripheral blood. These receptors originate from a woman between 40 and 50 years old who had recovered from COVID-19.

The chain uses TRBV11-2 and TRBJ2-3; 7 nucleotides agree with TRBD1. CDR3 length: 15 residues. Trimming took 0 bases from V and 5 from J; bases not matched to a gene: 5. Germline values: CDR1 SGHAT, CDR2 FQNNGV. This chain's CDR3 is CASSLERQGIDTQYF. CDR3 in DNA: TGTGCCAGCAGCTTAGAGAGACAGGGTATAGATACGCAGTATTTT.

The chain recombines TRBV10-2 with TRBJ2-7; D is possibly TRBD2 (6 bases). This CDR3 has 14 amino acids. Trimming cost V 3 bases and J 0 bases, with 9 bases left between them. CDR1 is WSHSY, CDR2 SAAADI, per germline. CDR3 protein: CASSDPGSSYEQYV. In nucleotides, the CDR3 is TGCGCCAGCAGTGACCCCGGGAGCTCCTACGAGCAGTACGTC.

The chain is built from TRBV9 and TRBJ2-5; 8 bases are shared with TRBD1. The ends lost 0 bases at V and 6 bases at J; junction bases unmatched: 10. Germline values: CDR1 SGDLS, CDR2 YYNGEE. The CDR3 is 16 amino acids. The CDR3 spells CASSVGQGQGMKTQYF. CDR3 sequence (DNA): TGTGCCAGCAGCGTAGGACAGGGGCAGGGGATGAAGACCCAGTACTTC. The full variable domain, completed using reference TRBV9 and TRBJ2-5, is DSGVTQTPKHLITATGQRVTLRCSPRSGDLSVYWYQQSLDQGLQFLIQYYNGEERAKGNILERFSAQQFPDLHSELNLSSLELGDSALYFCASSVGQGQGMKTQYFGPGTRLLVL.

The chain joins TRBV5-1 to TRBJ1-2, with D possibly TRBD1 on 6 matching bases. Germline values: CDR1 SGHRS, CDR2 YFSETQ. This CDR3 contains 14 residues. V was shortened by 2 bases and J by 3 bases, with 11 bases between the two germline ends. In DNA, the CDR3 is TGCGCCAGCAGCTTATACAGGGTTGACTATGGCTACACCTTC. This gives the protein CASSLYRVDYGYTF. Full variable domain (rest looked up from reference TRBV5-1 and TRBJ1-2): KAGVTQTPRYLIKTRGQQVTLSCSPISGHRSVSWYQQTPGQGLQFLFEYFSETQRNKGNFPGRFSGRQFSNSRSEMNVSTLELGDSALYLCASSLYRVDYGYTFGSGTRLTVV.

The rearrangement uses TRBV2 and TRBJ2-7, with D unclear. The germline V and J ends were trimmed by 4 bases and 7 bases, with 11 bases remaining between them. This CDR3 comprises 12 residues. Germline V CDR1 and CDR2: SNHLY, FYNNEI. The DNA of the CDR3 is TGTGCCAGCAGTGCTAACCTACGGGAGCAGTACGTC. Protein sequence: CASSANLREQYV.

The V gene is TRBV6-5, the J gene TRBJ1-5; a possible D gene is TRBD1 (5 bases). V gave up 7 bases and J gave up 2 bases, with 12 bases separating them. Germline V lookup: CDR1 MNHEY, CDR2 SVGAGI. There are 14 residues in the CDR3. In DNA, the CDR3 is TGTGCCAGCAAATTAGGGGTAGGCAATCAGCCCCAGCATTTT. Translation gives CASKLGVGNQPQHF.

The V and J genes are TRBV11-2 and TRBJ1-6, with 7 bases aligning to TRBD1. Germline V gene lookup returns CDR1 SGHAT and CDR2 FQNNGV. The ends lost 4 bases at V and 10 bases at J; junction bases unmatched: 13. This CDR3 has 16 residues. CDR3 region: CASSSQLRDRKSPLHF. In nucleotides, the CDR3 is TGTGCCAGCAGCTCCCAGCTCCGGGACAGAAAATCACCCCTCCACTTT.

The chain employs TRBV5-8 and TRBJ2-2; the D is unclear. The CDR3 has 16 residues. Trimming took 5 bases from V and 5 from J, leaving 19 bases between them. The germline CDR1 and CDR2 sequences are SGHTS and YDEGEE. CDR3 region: CASRSALMPWTGELFF. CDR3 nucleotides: TGTGCCAGCAGATCTGCGCTGATGCCGTGGACCGGGGAGCTGTTTTTT.

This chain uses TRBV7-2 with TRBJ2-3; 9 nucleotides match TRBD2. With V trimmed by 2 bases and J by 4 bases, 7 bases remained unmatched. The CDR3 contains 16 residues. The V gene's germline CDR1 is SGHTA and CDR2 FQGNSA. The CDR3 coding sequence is TGTGCCAGCAGCTTAAGTTGGGCGGGGGGGGCAGATACGCAGTATTTT. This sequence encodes CASSLSWAGGADTQYF.

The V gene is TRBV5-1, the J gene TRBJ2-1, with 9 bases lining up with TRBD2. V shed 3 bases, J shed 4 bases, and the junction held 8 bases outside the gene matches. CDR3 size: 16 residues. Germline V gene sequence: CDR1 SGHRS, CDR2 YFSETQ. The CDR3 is CASSWGNSGSYNEQFF. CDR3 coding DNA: TGCGCCAGCAGCTGGGGGAATAGCGGGAGTTACAATGAGCAGTTCTTC. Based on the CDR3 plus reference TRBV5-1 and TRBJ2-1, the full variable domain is KAGVTQTPRYLIKTRGQQVTLSCSPISGHRSVSWYQQTPGQGLQFLFEYFSETQRNKGNFPGRFSGRQFSNSRSEMNVSTLELGDSALYLCASSWGNSGSYNEQFFGPGTRLTVL.

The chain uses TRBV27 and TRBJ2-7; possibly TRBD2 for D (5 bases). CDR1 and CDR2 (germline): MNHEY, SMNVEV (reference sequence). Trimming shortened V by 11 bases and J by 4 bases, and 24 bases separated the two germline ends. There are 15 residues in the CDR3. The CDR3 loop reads CAAKDPEAAKYEQYV. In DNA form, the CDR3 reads TGTGCCGCAAAAGATCCGGAGGCAGCAAAATACGAGCAGTACGTC.

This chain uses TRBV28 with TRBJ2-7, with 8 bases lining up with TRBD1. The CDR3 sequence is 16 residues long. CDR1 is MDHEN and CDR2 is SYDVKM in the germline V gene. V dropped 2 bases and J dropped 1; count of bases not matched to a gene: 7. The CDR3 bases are TGTGCCAGCAGTTTAAGAAGGACAGGGATGTCCTACGAGCAGTACTTC. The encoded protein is CASSLRRTGMSYEQYF.

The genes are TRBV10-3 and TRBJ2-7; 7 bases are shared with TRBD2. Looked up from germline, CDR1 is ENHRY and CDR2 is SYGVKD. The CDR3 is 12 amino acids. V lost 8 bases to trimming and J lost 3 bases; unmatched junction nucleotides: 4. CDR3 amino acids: CAIGGDHYEQYF. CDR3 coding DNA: TGTGCCATCGGGGGGGATCACTACGAGCAGTACTTC.

CDR3 coding DNA: TGTGCCAGCAGTTCCATCGGGGACAGGGCTTTCGACGAGCAGTACTTC. Protein sequence: CASSSIGDRAFDEQYF. This rearrangement joins TRBV28 to TRBJ2-7; 9 nucleotides agree with TRBD1. The CDR3 extends over 16 amino acids. From germline, CDR1 is MDHEN and CDR2 SYDVKM. The V segment lost 4 bases and the J segment 5 bases; nucleotides outside the gene matches: 12.

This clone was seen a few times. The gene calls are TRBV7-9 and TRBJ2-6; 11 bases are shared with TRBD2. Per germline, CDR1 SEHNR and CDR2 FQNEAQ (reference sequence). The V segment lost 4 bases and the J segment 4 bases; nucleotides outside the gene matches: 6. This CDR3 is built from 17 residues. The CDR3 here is CASSSLAGEPGANVLTF. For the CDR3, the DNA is TGTGCCAGCAGCTCACTAGCGGGAGAACCCGGGGCCAACGTCCTGACTTTC. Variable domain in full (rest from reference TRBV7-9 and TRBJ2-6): DTGVSQNPRHKITKRGQNVTFRCDPISEHNRLYWYRQTLGQGPEFLTYFQNEAQLEKSRLLSDRFSAERPKGSFSTLEIQRTEQGDSAMYLCASSSLAGEPGANVLTFGAGSRLTVL.

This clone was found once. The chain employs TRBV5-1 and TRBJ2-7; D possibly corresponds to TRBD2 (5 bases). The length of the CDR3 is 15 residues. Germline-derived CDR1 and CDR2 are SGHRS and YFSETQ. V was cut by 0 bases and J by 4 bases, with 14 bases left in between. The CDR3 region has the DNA TGCGCCAGCAGCTTGGGGCGACGGGGAATATACGAGCAGTACTTC. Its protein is CASSLGRRGIYEQYF. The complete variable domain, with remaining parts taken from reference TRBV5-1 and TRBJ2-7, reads KAGVTQTPRYLIKTRGQQVTLSCSPISGHRSVSWYQQTPGQGLQFLFEYFSETQRNKGNFPGRFSGRQFSNSRSEMNVSTLELGDSALYLCASSLGRRGIYEQYFGPGTRLTVT.

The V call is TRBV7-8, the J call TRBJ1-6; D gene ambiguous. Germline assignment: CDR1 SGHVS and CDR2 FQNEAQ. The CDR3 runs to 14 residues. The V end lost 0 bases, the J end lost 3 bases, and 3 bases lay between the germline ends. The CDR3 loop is CASSLAYYNSPLHF. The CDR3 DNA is TGTGCCAGCAGCTTAGCGTACTATAATTCACCCCTCCACTTT.